The rows below give T cell receptor beta chains drawn from one sample of a study of Ad26.COV2.S vaccination and SARS-CoV-2 variants. The method was immunoSEQ multiplex PCR; TCRdb's version includes in-frame clones alone and lacks a portion of them. The sample consists of around 450,000 clones, 88% of them appearing once. The material was peripheral blood, obtained in a trial of Ad26.COV2.S vaccine versus placebo. Receptor source: a person between 18 and 60 years old who received the Ad26.COV2.S COVID-19 vaccine or a placebo. Each CDR3 is given with its conserved first and last residue. D genes are given only for firm matches. Clone sizes are given selectively: once, few, many, or a class where the clone is expanded.

j_call: TRBJ2-2; v_call: TRBV24-1; clone_size: -; d_call: -; cdr3_aa: CATEGTGRPTGELFF; cdr3_nt: TGTGCCACTGAGGGGACGGGGAGGCCCACCGGGGAGCTGTTTTTT
j_call: TRBJ1-4; v_call: TRBV7-9; clone_size: -; d_call: TRBD1; cdr3_aa: CASSSRTGGREKLFF; cdr3_nt: TGTGCCAGCAGCTCTCGGACAGGGGGTAGAGAAAAACTGTTTTTT
j_call: TRBJ1-2; v_call: TRBV6-5; clone_size: -; d_call: -; cdr3_aa: CASSSGQSYGYTF; cdr3_nt: TGTGCCAGCAGTTCGGGGCAGAGCTATGGCTACACCTTC
j_call: TRBJ2-7; v_call: TRBV4-3; clone_size: -; d_call: -; cdr3_aa: CASSPSRSREQYF; cdr3_nt: TGCGCCAGCAGCCCGTCGAGGTCGAGGGAGCAGTACTTC
j_call: TRBJ1-1; v_call: TRBV29-1; clone_size: -; d_call: -; cdr3_aa: CSVVGGGNTEAFF; cdr3_nt: TGCAGCGTTGTGGGGGGCGGGAACACTGAAGCTTTCTTT
j_call: TRBJ1-3; v_call: TRBV11-3; clone_size: -; d_call: -; cdr3_aa: CASSFSVTGNTIYF; cdr3_nt: TGTGCCAGCAGCTTCAGCGTAACCGGAAACACCATATATTTT
j_call: TRBJ2-3; v_call: TRBV2; clone_size: -; d_call: -; cdr3_aa: CASSELQPQTDTQYF; cdr3_nt: TGTGCCAGCAGTGAACTTCAGCCCCAGACAGATACGCAGTATTTT
j_call: TRBJ1-4; v_call: TRBV5-4; clone_size: once; d_call: TRBD1; cdr3_aa: CASSYQQGADEKLFF; cdr3_nt: TGTGCCAGCAGCTACCAACAGGGGGCAGATGAAAAACTGTTTTTT
j_call: TRBJ1-4; v_call: TRBV7-8; clone_size: -; d_call: -; cdr3_aa: CASSPTIGVSATNEKLFF; cdr3_nt: TGTGCCAGCAGCCCAACTATCGGAGTTTCGGCAACTAATGAAAAACTGTTTTTT
j_call: TRBJ1-6; v_call: TRBV27; clone_size: many; d_call: -; cdr3_aa: CASSLNRVDNSPLHF; cdr3_nt: TGTGCCAGCAGCTTGAACAGGGTTGATAATTCACCCCTCCACTTT
j_call: TRBJ2-3; v_call: TRBV7-2; clone_size: -; d_call: TRBD2; cdr3_aa: CASSLISGGRTDTQYF; cdr3_nt: TGTGCCAGCAGCTTAATTAGCGGGGGACGGACAGATACGCAGTATTTT
j_call: TRBJ1-6; v_call: TRBV7-2; clone_size: -; d_call: TRBD1; cdr3_aa: CASSLRAGGPNSPLHF; cdr3_nt: TGTGCCAGCAGCCTACGGGCAGGGGGCCCGAATTCACCCCTCCACTTT
j_call: TRBJ2-3; v_call: TRBV6-6; clone_size: -; d_call: -; cdr3_aa: CASSPGTDTQYF; cdr3_nt: TGTGCCAGCAGTCCGGGCACAGATACGCAGTATTTT
j_call: TRBJ1-6; v_call: TRBV4-1; clone_size: few; d_call: -; cdr3_aa: CASSQESGSSPLHF; cdr3_nt: TGCGCCAGCAGCCAAGAAAGCGGGAGCTCACCCCTCCACTTT
j_call: TRBJ1-2; v_call: TRBV30; clone_size: -; d_call: -; cdr3_aa: CAWFPRLGVWYGYTF; cdr3_nt: TGTGCCTGGTTCCCCCGGTTGGGCGTGTGGTATGGCTACACCTTC
j_call: TRBJ2-7; v_call: TRBV5-1; clone_size: -; d_call: -; cdr3_aa: CASSLPGGLEQYF; cdr3_nt: TGCGCCAGCAGCCTCCCAGGCGGGCTCGAGCAGTACTTC
j_call: TRBJ2-2; v_call: TRBV11-3; clone_size: -; d_call: -; cdr3_aa: CASSLGGLGGELFF; cdr3_nt: TGTGCCAGCAGCTTAGGTGGACTTGGCGGGGAGCTGTTTTTT
j_call: TRBJ1-6; v_call: TRBV5-6; clone_size: -; d_call: TRBD1; cdr3_aa: CASSEDRGTPYNSPLHF; cdr3_nt: TGTGCCAGCAGCGAGGACAGGGGGACCCCCTATAATTCACCCCTCCACTTT
j_call: TRBJ2-5; v_call: TRBV16; clone_size: -; d_call: -; cdr3_aa: CASSQSSVALGETQYF; cdr3_nt: TGTGCCAGCAGCCAATCGTCGGTAGCCCTGGGGGAGACCCAGTACTTC
j_call: TRBJ1-6; v_call: TRBV12-3/TRBV12-4; clone_size: -; d_call: -; cdr3_aa: CASSRYNSPLHF; cdr3_nt: TGTGCCAGCAGCCGCTATAATTCACCCCTCCACTTT
j_call: TRBJ2-7; v_call: TRBV7-3; clone_size: once; d_call: -; cdr3_aa: CASSLTGRSYEQYF; cdr3_nt: TGTGCCAGCAGCTTAACGGGGCGCTCCTACGAGCAGTACTTC
j_call: TRBJ1-1; v_call: TRBV4-2; clone_size: -; d_call: -; cdr3_aa: CASSQTLRTGEAFF; cdr3_nt: TGTGCCAGCAGCCAGACACTTCGGACGGGAGAAGCTTTCTTT
j_call: TRBJ2-7; v_call: TRBV30; clone_size: -; d_call: -; cdr3_aa: CAWSAGTATLQQYF; cdr3_nt: TGTGCCTGGTCCGCCGGGACCGCGACCCTCCAGCAGTACTTC
j_call: TRBJ1-4; v_call: TRBV21-1; clone_size: -; d_call: -; cdr3_aa: CASSKEGLFF; cdr3_nt: TGTGCCAGCAGCAAAGAGGGACTGTTTTTT
j_call: TRBJ1-1; v_call: TRBV6-2/TRBV6-3; clone_size: few; d_call: -; cdr3_aa: CASSLLRNTEAFF; cdr3_nt: TGTGCCAGCAGTTTGTTAAGGAACACTGAAGCTTTCTTT
j_call: TRBJ2-7; v_call: TRBV28; clone_size: -; d_call: TRBD1; cdr3_aa: CATPGTVTYEQYF; cdr3_nt: TGTGCCACCCCCGGGACAGTCACCTACGAGCAGTACTTC
j_call: TRBJ2-2; v_call: TRBV5-5; clone_size: -; d_call: -; cdr3_aa: CASTGGYFTGELFF; cdr3_nt: TGTGCCAGCACCGGAGGGTATTTCACCGGGGAGCTGTTTTTT
j_call: TRBJ1-1; v_call: TRBV29-1; clone_size: -; d_call: -; cdr3_aa: CSVGEGRTEAFF; cdr3_nt: TGCAGCGTTGGTGAAGGGAGGACTGAAGCTTTCTTT
j_call: TRBJ2-1; v_call: TRBV28; clone_size: -; d_call: TRBD1; cdr3_aa: CASSLTGGSYNEQFF; cdr3_nt: TGTGCCAGCAGTTTAACAGGGGGCTCCTACAATGAGCAGTTCTTC
j_call: TRBJ1-2; v_call: TRBV14; clone_size: -; d_call: -; cdr3_aa: CASSQELQGIHGYTF; cdr3_nt: TGTGCCAGCAGCCAAGAATTGCAGGGTATCCATGGCTACACCTTC
j_call: TRBJ2-7; v_call: TRBV12-3/TRBV12-4; clone_size: -; d_call: -; cdr3_aa: CASSQRRYEQYF; cdr3_nt: TGTGCCAGCAGCCAGAGACGTTACGAGCAGTACTTC
j_call: TRBJ2-2; v_call: TRBV12-3/TRBV12-4; clone_size: -; d_call: -; cdr3_aa: CASSFADELFF; cdr3_nt: TGTGCCAGCAGTTTCGCCGACGAGCTGTTTTTT
j_call: TRBJ2-2; v_call: TRBV5-1; clone_size: -; d_call: -; cdr3_aa: CASSLSLTSNTGELFF; cdr3_nt: TGCGCCAGCAGCTTGTCCCTAACCTCGAACACCGGGGAGCTGTTTTTT
j_call: TRBJ2-7; v_call: TRBV3-1/TRBV3-2; clone_size: -; d_call: TRBD2; cdr3_aa: CASSPASGGSYEQYF; cdr3_nt: TGTGCCAGCAGCCCAGCTAGCGGGGGCTCCTACGAGCAGTACTTC
j_call: TRBJ2-2; v_call: TRBV6-6; clone_size: -; d_call: -; cdr3_aa: CASSVTGELFF; cdr3_nt: TGTGCCAGCAGTGTAACCGGGGAGCTGTTTTTT
j_call: TRBJ2-5; v_call: TRBV2; clone_size: -; d_call: TRBD2; cdr3_aa: CASSGLAGAQETQYF; cdr3_nt: TGTGCCAGCAGTGGTCTAGCGGGGGCCCAAGAGACCCAGTACTTC
j_call: TRBJ2-2; v_call: TRBV7-3; clone_size: -; d_call: -; cdr3_aa: CASSLRGRLDPNTGELFF; cdr3_nt: TGTGCCAGCAGCTTAAGAGGCCGACTAGACCCGAACACCGGGGAGCTGTTTTTT
j_call: TRBJ1-2; v_call: TRBV20-1; clone_size: -; d_call: -; cdr3_aa: CSASSFGVGYGYTF; cdr3_nt: TGCAGTGCTAGTAGCTTTGGGGTCGGCTATGGCTACACCTTC
j_call: TRBJ2-7; v_call: TRBV6-1; clone_size: -; d_call: -; cdr3_aa: CASSESWGTYEQYF; cdr3_nt: TGTGCCAGCAGTGAATCGTGGGGGACCTACGAGCAGTACTTC
j_call: TRBJ2-3; v_call: TRBV7-9; clone_size: -; d_call: -; cdr3_aa: CASSSMDTQYF; cdr3_nt: TGTGCCAGCAGCTCCATGGATACGCAGTATTTT
j_call: TRBJ2-7; v_call: TRBV19; clone_size: -; d_call: -; cdr3_aa: CASSTLPGHHPYEQYF; cdr3_nt: TGTGCCAGTAGTACCCTGCCGGGACATCATCCCTACGAGCAGTACTTC
j_call: TRBJ2-2; v_call: TRBV6-5; clone_size: -; d_call: -; cdr3_aa: CASSYRGTGELFF; cdr3_nt: TGTGCCAGCAGTTATAGGGGCACCGGGGAGCTGTTTTTT
j_call: TRBJ1-1; v_call: TRBV4-1; clone_size: -; d_call: -; cdr3_aa: CASRRTGSSLAFF; cdr3_nt: TGCGCCAGCCGGCGAACCGGGTCGTCTTTGGCTTTCTTT
j_call: TRBJ1-1; v_call: TRBV7-9; clone_size: once; d_call: TRBD1; cdr3_aa: CASSLPRDRGRNTEAFF; cdr3_nt: TGTGCCAGCAGCTTACCCCGGGACAGGGGTCGGAACACTGAAGCTTTCTTT
j_call: TRBJ2-1; v_call: TRBV19; clone_size: once; d_call: TRBD1; cdr3_aa: CASSIAWDREQFF; cdr3_nt: TGTGCCAGTAGTATAGCCTGGGACAGGGAACAGTTCTTC
j_call: TRBJ1-3; v_call: TRBV28; clone_size: few; d_call: TRBD1; cdr3_aa: CASSPGQVPGNTIYF; cdr3_nt: TGTGCCAGCAGTCCCGGACAGGTTCCTGGAAACACCATATATTTT
j_call: TRBJ2-3; v_call: TRBV13; clone_size: -; d_call: -; cdr3_aa: CASSPPSGGATDTQYF; cdr3_nt: TGTGCCAGCAGCCCACCCTCCGGCGGGGCAACAGATACGCAGTATTTT
j_call: TRBJ1-2; v_call: TRBV5-4; clone_size: -; d_call: -; cdr3_aa: CASSLSRLDGYTF; cdr3_nt: TGTGCCAGCAGCTTGTCCAGGCTAGATGGCTACACCTTC
j_call: TRBJ2-1; v_call: TRBV19; clone_size: -; d_call: TRBD1; cdr3_aa: CASSIFDRGLNEQFF; cdr3_nt: TGTGCCAGTAGTATTTTCGACAGGGGATTAAATGAGCAGTTCTTC
j_call: TRBJ2-5; v_call: TRBV7-9; clone_size: -; d_call: TRBD1; cdr3_aa: CASSLGGTGGRGTQYF; cdr3_nt: TGTGCCAGCAGCTTAGGGGGGACAGGAGGGCGTGGGACCCAGTACTTC
j_call: TRBJ2-2; v_call: TRBV24-1; clone_size: -; d_call: TRBD1; cdr3_aa: CATSGSTGAGELFF; cdr3_nt: TGTGCCACCAGTGGCTCTACAGGGGCGGGGGAGCTGTTTTTT
j_call: TRBJ2-2; v_call: TRBV5-1; clone_size: -; d_call: -; cdr3_aa: CASIGDSNTGELFF; cdr3_nt: TGCGCCAGCATCGGAGATTCGAACACCGGGGAGCTGTTTTTT
j_call: TRBJ1-1; v_call: TRBV19; clone_size: -; d_call: -; cdr3_aa: CASSIVGAGTEAFF; cdr3_nt: TGTGCCAGTAGTATAGTTGGGGCGGGGACTGAAGCTTTCTTT
j_call: TRBJ1-1; v_call: TRBV2; clone_size: -; d_call: -; cdr3_aa: CASSPDPNTEAFF; cdr3_nt: TGTGCCAGCAGTCCCGACCCAAACACTGAAGCTTTCTTT
j_call: TRBJ1-5; v_call: TRBV6-5; clone_size: -; d_call: -; cdr3_aa: CASSRRRGNQPQHF; cdr3_nt: TGTGCCAGCAGTAGACGGAGGGGCAATCAGCCCCAGCATTTT
j_call: TRBJ1-5; v_call: TRBV2; clone_size: -; d_call: -; cdr3_aa: CASSEISQPQHF; cdr3_nt: TGTGCCAGCAGTGAAATAAGTCAGCCCCAGCATTTT